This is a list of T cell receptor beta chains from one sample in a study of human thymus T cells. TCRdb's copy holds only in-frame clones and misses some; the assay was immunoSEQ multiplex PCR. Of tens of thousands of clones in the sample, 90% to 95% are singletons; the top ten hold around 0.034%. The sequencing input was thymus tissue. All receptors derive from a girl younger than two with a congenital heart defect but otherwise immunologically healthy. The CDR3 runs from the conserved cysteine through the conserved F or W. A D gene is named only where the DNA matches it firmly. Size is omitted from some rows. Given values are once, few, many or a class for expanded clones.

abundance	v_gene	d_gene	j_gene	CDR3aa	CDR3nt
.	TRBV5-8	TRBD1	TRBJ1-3	CASSSPGDRVWGSSGNTIYF	TGTGCCAGCAGCAGTCCCGGGGACAGGGTCTGGGGGAGCTCTGGAAACACCATATATTTT
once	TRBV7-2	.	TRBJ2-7	CASSLNPPPRTLEQYF	TGTGCCAGCAGCCTTAACCCCCCTCCCCGGACCCTGGAGCAGTACTTC
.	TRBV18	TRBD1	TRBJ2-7	CASSRSGTGPYEQYF	TGTGCCAGCTCACGGTCCGGGACAGGGCCATACGAGCAGTACTTC
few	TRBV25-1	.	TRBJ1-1	CASSERGENTEAFF	TGTGCCAGCAGTGAAAGGGGGGAGAACACTGAAGCTTTCTTT
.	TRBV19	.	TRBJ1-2	CASSMERPFNYGYTF	TGTGCCAGTAGTATGGAACGGCCGTTTAACTATGGCTACACCTTC
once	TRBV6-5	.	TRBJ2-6	CASSPGDSGANVLTF	TGTGCCAGCAGTCCCGGGGACTCTGGGGCCAACGTCCTGACTTTC
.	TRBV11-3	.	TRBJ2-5	CASSLDGTGQETQYF	TGTGCCAGCAGCTTAGATGGTACGGGCCAAGAGACCCAGTACTTC
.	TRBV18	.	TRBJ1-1	CASSPRWGMGPLGREAFF	TGTGCCAGCTCACCAAGATGGGGCATGGGGCCCTTGGGTCGTGAAGCTTTCTTT
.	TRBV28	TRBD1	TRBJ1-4	CASSPGTGVWDEKLFF	TGTGCCAGCAGCCCCGGGACAGGGGTTTGGGATGAAAAACTGTTTTTT
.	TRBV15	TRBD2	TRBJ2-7	CATSREASGSINEQYF	TGTGCCACCAGCAGAGAAGCTAGCGGGAGTATCAACGAGCAGTACTTC
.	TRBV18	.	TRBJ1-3	CASSRRPDGNTIYF	TGTGCCAGCTCCCGACGGCCGGATGGAAACACCATATATTTT
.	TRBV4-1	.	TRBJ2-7	CASSQDGRSYEQYF	TGCGCCAGCAGCCAAGACGGTCGTTCCTACGAGCAGTACTTC
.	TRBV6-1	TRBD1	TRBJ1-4	CASSETWTGRSPRTNEKLFF	TGTGCCAGCAGTGAAACCTGGACAGGGAGGTCTCCCCGCACTAATGAAAAACTGTTTTTT
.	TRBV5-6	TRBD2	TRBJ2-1	CASSETSGGSYNEQFF	TGTGCCAGCAGCGAGACTAGCGGAGGGTCCTACAATGAGCAGTTCTTC
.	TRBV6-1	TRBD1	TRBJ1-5	CASRDRDVFVGPQHF	TGTGCCAGCAGGGACAGGGACGTGTTCGTGGGCCCCCAGCATTTT
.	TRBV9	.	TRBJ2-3	CASSVGRLGTDTQYF	TGTGCCAGCAGCGTAGGGAGACTAGGGACAGATACGCAGTATTTT
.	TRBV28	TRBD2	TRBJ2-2	CASSNETGGNTGELFF	TGTGCCAGCAGTAATGAGACGGGAGGGAACACCGGGGAGCTGTTTTTT
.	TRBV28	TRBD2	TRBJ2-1	CASSPSGTSGSHEQFF	TGTGCCAGCAGTCCCTCCGGGACTAGCGGGAGCCATGAGCAGTTCTTC
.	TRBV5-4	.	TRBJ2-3	CASSLTRRFPPDTQYF	TGTGCCAGCAGTCTCACTAGAAGGTTTCCTCCAGATACGCAGTATTTT
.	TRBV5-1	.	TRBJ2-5	CASSYQFGTQETQYF	TGCGCCAGCAGCTACCAATTTGGCACACAAGAGACCCAGTACTTC
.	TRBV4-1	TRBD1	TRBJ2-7	CASSQDKGTGFYEQYF	TGCGCCAGCAGCCAAGATAAAGGGACAGGGTTCTACGAGCAGTACTTC
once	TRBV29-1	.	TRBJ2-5	CSVVRETQYF	TGCAGCGTTGTGCGGGAGACCCAGTACTTC
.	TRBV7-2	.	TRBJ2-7	CASSQQTREQEPTYEQYF	TGTGCCAGCAGCCAGCAAACCCGTGAACAGGAACCTACCTACGAGCAGTACTTC
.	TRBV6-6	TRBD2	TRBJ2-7	CASSRGLAGVPYEQYF	TGTGCCAGCAGTAGAGGACTAGCGGGAGTTCCTTACGAGCAGTACTTC
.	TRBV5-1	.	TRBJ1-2	CASVGADSYGYTF	TGCGCCAGCGTCGGGGCGGATAGCTATGGCTACACCTTC
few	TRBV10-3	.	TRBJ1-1	CAISVGREAFF	TGTGCCATCAGTGTTGGACGAGAAGCTTTCTTT
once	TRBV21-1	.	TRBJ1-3	CAGGIPQSSGNTIYF	TGTGCCGGGGGGATTCCACAGAGCTCTGGAAACACCATATATTTT
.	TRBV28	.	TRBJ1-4	CASSLEAKKLFF	TGTGCCAGCAGTTTAGAGGCTAAAAAACTGTTTTTT
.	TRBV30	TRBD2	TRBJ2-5	CAWSRKGSSGRLQETQYF	TGTGCCTGGAGTCGAAAGGGATCTAGCGGGAGGTTACAAGAGACCCAGTACTTC
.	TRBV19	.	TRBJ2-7	CASRGAAYSGQYF	TGTGCCAGTAGAGGAGCGGCATATTCGGGGCAGTACTTC
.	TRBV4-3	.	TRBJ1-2	CASSQGIDQATHGYTF	TGCGCCAGCAGCCAAGGTATCGATCAGGCGACCCATGGCTACACCTTC
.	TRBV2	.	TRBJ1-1	CASSEGRLNTEAFF	TGTGCCAGCAGTGAAGGACGGTTGAACACTGAAGCTTTCTTT
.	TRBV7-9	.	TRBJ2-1	CASSRPPGVNEQFF	TGTGCCAGCAGCCGCCCCCCGGGAGTCAATGAGCAGTTCTTC
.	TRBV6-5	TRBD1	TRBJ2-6	CASRKDRVDNVLTF	TGTGCCAGCAGAAAGGACAGGGTGGACAACGTCCTGACTTTC
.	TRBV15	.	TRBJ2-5	CATSRDGGTAKPREETQYF	TGTGCCACCAGCAGAGATGGTGGTACGGCCAAACCCAGAGAAGAGACCCAGTACTTC
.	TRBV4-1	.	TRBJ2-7	CASSQEGTPSYEQYF	TGCGCCAGCAGCCAAGAAGGGACACCTTCCTACGAGCAGTACTTC
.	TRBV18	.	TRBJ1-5	CASPGGGPSNQPQHF	TGTGCCAGCCCTGGGGGGGGCCCCTCCAATCAGCCCCAGCATTTT
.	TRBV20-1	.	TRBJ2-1	CSVPGYNEQFF	TGCAGTGTCCCGGGCTACAATGAGCAGTTCTTC
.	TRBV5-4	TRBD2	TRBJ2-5	CASSLVASGRNQETQYF	TGTGCCAGCAGCTTGGTGGCTAGCGGGAGGAACCAAGAGACCCAGTACTTC
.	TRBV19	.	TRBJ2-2	CASSMRPAVRSGELFF	TGTGCCAGTAGTATGCGCCCAGCGGTGAGGTCCGGGGAGCTGTTTTTT
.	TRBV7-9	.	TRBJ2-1	CASSSPLYNEQFF	TGTGCCAGCAGCTCGCCGCTATACAATGAGCAGTTCTTC
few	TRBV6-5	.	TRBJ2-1	CASSYFGPSEFCEQFF	TGTGCCAGCAGTTACTTCGGCCCCTCGGAATTCTGTGAGCAGTTCTTC
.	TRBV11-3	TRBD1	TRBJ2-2	CASSSPGTGVTGELFF	TGTGCCAGCAGCTCGCCCGGGACAGGGGTAACCGGGGAGCTGTTTTTT
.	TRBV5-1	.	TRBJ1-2	CASSLASPQYGYTF	TGCGCCAGCAGCTTGGCCAGCCCCCAATATGGCTACACCTTC
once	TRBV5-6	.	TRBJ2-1	CASSFGGGRNEQFF	TGTGCCAGCAGCTTTGGGGGAGGTAGGAATGAGCAGTTCTTC
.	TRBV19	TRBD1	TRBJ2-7	CASSPRTGGYF	TGTGCCAGTAGTCCCAGGACAGGGGGGTACTTC
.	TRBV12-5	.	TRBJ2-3	CASGPNGNGRSRYF	TGTGCTAGTGGGCCTAATGGGAATGGACGTTCAAGGTATTTT